This TCR beta chain was recovered during a study of T cell changes during pregnancy in multiple sclerosis. Germline V CDR1 and CDR2: SGDLS, YYNGEE. Germline trimming cut 0 bases from V and 2 bases from J; bases unmatched to any gene: 10. This CDR3 has 18 residues. Method: immunoSEQ multiplex PCR; TCRdb's copy keeps in-frame clones and lacks some. The table shows about 38,000 clones, with more than 85% occurring only once. Here the sequenced sample was CD8+ T cells from peripheral blood mononuclear cells, taken in the third trimester of pregnancy. The chain recombines TRBV9 with TRBJ2-7; 11 nucleotides align to TRBD2. The sequence was obtained from a female donor with multiple sclerosis, enrolled in a pregnancy study. The CDR3 DNA reads TGTGCCAGCAGCGTAGCCCCTCAACTAGCGGGAGAACCCTACGAGCAGTACTTC. This codes for CASSVAPQLAGEPYEQYF.